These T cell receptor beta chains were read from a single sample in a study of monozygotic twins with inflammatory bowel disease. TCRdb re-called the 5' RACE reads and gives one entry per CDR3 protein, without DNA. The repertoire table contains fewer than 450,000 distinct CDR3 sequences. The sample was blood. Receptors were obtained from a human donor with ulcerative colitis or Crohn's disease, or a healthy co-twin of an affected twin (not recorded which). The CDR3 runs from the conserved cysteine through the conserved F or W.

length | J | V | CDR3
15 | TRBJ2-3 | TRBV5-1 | CASSLSGRRADTQYF
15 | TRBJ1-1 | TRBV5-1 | CASSLTTGANTEAFF
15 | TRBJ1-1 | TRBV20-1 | CSARARDRVNTEAFF
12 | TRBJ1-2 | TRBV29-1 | CSAGGTGNGYTF
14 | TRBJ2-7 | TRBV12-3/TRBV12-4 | CASSLMGGDRWQYF
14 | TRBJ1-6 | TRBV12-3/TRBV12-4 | CASSTGQLNSPLHF
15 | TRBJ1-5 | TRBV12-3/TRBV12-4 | CASSPTGPGDQPQYF
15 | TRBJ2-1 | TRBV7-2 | CASTSSVSSYNEQFF
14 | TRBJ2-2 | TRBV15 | CATSRDQGAGELFF
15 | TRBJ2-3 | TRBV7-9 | CASSLRQGSTDTQYF
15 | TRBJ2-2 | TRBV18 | CASSPLGTGTGELFF
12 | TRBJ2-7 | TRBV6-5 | CASRGSTYEQYF
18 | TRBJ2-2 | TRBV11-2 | CASSLFLGTSGGAGELFF
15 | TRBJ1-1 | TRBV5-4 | CASSLIAGPNTEAFF
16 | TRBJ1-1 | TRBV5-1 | CASSLVHRATNTEAFF
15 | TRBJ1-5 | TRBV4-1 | CASSQGTGGHQPQHF
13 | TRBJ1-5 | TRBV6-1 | CASQRSGNQPQHF
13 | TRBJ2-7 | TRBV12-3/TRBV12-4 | CASRTGGSYEQYF
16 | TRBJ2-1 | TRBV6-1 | CASSPAGTELYNEQFF
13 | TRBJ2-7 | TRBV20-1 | CSAPGTTSYEQYF
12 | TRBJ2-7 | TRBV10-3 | CAISESGHEQYF
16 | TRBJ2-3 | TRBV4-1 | CASSLGLAGNTDMQYF
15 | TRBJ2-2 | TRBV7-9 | CASTLGARVSGELFF
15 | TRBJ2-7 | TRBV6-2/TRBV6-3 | CASSHPRDEAYEQYF
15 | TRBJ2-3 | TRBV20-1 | CSARVGGQRSDTQYF
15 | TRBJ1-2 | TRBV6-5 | CASSYRTGEIDGYTF
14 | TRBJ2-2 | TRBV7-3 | CASSSTGNTGELFF
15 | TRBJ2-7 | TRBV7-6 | CASSTPLGLTYEQYF
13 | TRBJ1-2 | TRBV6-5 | CASSYSANYGYTF
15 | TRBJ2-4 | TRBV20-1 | CSARVMILAKNIQYF
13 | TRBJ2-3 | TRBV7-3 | CASSLSPGRGQYF
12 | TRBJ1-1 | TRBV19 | CASSPVRGEAFF
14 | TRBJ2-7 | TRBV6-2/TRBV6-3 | CASSYFRGNDEQYF
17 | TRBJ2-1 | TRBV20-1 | CSAWTSGGARIYNEQFF
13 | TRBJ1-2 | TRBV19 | CASSTHKVGGYTF
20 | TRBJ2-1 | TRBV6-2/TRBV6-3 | CASSYWTGQGSLKTGNEQFF
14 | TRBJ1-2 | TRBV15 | CATSKDRGNYGYTF
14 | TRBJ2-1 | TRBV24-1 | CATDPGQGYNEQFF
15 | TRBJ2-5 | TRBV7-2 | CASSRSGVPQETQYF
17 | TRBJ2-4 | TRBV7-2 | CASSLAGGALAKNIQYF
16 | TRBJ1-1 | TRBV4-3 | CASSQDPGTLNTEAFF
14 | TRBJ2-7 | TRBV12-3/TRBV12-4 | CASSLSGTGGEQYF
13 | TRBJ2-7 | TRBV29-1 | CSVAPTAFYEQYF
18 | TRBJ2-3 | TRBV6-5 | CASSYSVASARTTDTQYF
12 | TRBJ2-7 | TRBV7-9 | CASSLNIYEQYF
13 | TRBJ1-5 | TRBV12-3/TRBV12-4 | CASSRTGNQPQHF
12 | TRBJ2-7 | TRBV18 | CASSPPTGNRYF
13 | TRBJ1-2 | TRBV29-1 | CSVVGAAGYGYTF
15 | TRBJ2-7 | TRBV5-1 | CASSLAAVFDYEQYF